This T cell receptor beta chain was observed in a study of blood T cells in healthy people across ages (dated by TCRdb to between 2015 and 2017). Turning to the overall study: In model experiments, roughly one uniquely barcoded TCR beta cDNA molecule per two T cells was captured by template switching. Using deep sequencing normalized with unique cDNA molecular identifiers, the study measured how TCR beta repertoire diversity changes with age. The donors were split into four age groups: young (average 16 years), middle-aged (around 37), aged (roughly 60) and long-lived (more than 80). Using the same blood draw, the study looked at two additional independent replicas of 1 million unique cDNA reads for two donors, one aged 18 to 29 and the other aged 80 or older. The paper's findings and limits, for the study overall: Estimates of total diversity based on one million sequenced T cells were considered lower bounds and underestimates. Bulk unsorted PBMC profiling prevented conclusive comparison of naive and antigen-experienced compartments. Observed TCR beta diversity correlated strongly with the percentage of naive T cells measured by flow cytometry. Compared with the aged group, the long-lived group had more naive CD4+ T cells, fewer expanded clones and increased TCR diversity, a pattern suggesting age selection. As age increased, observed TCR beta diversity per million T cells dropped in a roughly linear way, and a significant reduction was already evident by age 40. The CMV infection status of donors was not known, potentially confounding age-related changes in expanded clonotypes.

Relative to germline, V is 2 bases shorter and J is 4 bases shorter, with 14 bases between their ends. The CDR3 covers 15 residues, taking in both the cysteine and the phenylalanine. The read is trimmed to its CDR3 DNA, 45 bases read in frame from base 1. In the germline V gene, CDR1 corresponds to MDHEN and CDR2 to SYDVKM. The library was made by 5' RACE. The data were produced on an Illumina HiSeq 2500. A second PCR of 7 to 11 cycles was performed with a sample-barcoded 5' primer and a J-beta primer mix. A template-switch 5' adaptor carrying 12 random nucleotides introduced a unique molecular identifier onto each TCR beta cDNA molecule. Each sample yielded at least 3 million CDR3-containing paired-end reads. The Mint cDNA synthesis kit, primed by a TRBC-specific oligonucleotide, was used to synthesize first-strand cDNA from all RNA. Following uracil-DNA glycosylase treatment, all cDNA underwent a first 18-cycle PCR with the universal primers M1SS and BC2_uni_R. On the study's bioinformatics: Each sample was normalized by randomly selecting 1 million high-quality reads, each carrying a distinct molecular identifier. Instead of being binned into consensus sequences, reads with shared molecular identifiers were discarded. MiTCR, run with a Q25 quality threshold and the strictest error-elimination algorithm, handled CDR3 identification, clonotype clustering and error correction. Lower-bound total TCR beta diversity was estimated with a nonparametric unseen species model using Euler transformation. TCRdb handled the public reads itself, with Q25 trimming in fastp and clone calling in MiXCR, and kept productive beta chains. Every entry covers one CDR3 protein and lists the most common genes and DNA from its rows. TCRdb's processing, not the authors', yielded these V and J calls. A total of 750,000 to 1,000,000 distinct CDR3 sequences appear in this sample, 25% to 30% of them only once. About 9.4% of the sample is taken by the ten largest.

This clonotype was detected a few times. What antigen it recognizes has not been identified. Base-call qualities are not available, and no considerably larger clone is one nucleotide away. The roughly 38 donors, aged roughly 6 to 90 years, were systemically healthy Caucasian individuals from Russia. Each donor gave approximately 9.3 milliliters of peripheral blood, collected into EDTA-treated Vacutainer tubes. Ficoll-Paque density-gradient centrifugation was used to isolate PBMCs, with at least 6.5 million per sample. Trizol reagent was used to extract total RNA from the PBMCs, yielding at least 5.5 micrograms per sample. Naive CD45RAhigh/CD27high T cell percentages were measured by flow cytometry on a PBMC aliquot from every donor. These data were also reused for a study on T cells of mothers and their children. As described in the second report: Nine systemically healthy Caucasian individuals served as donors, namely three mothers together with their six children. cDNA synthesis used all of the extracted RNA, with roughly 1.5 ug of RNA in each 15 ul reaction. In the second PCR, sample barcodes and 2-4 random nucleotides were introduced via the M1S primer. Over 9.5 million TCR beta CDR3 reads were obtained for each mother, and approximately 3.2 million reads were obtained for each child. Thymic selection similarly shapes TCR recombination output in related and unrelated pairs, with minor effect from inherited differences. Normalized repertoire overlap was always slightly but never significantly higher in related than unrelated mother-child pairs. Persistent microchimeric T cell clones were not detected, at a sensitivity of approximately 100 clones per million clonotypes. Deep NGS was used in the study to compare the TCR beta repertoires of mothers and children and to look for features that separate related mother-child pairs from unrelated individuals. The mean age was roughly 40 +/- 4 years for the mothers and approximately 11 +/- 4 years for the children. After adapters were ligated using NEBNext reagents, the libraries underwent 100+100 nt paired-end sequencing on an Illumina HiSeq 2000. To avoid cross-contamination, the mother libraries and the child libraries were prepared a month apart and sequenced in separate runs. For each donor, somewhere between about 500,000 and 2,000,000 distinct TCR beta clonotypes were identified. Naive TCR beta clonotypes were estimated from low-frequency clonotypes matched to each donor's FACS-determined naive share, without sorting.

The sequence joins TRBV28 to TRBJ1-2; no confident D gene assignment can be made. The source material was blood. The sequence came from a woman in her 40s in good health. The DNA reads as follows: TGTGCCAGCAGTTTACGATCCCGTGGGTTCTATGGCTACACCTTC. This encodes CASSLRSRGFYGYTF.